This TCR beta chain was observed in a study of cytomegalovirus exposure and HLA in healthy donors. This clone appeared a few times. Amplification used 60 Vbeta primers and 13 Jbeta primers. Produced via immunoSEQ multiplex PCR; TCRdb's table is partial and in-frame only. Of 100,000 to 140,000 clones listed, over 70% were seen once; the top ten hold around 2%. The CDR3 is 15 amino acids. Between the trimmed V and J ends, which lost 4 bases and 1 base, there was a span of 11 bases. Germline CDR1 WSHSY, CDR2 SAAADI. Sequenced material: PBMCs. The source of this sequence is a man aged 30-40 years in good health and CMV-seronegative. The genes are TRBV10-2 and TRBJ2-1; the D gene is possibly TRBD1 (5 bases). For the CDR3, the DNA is TGCGCCAGCAGTGTCCAGGGTGTATCCTACAATGAGCAGTTCTTC. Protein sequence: CASSVQGVSYNEQFF.